What follows are 13 T cell receptor beta chains derived from one specimen sequenced in a study of metastatic and nonmetastatic thyroid tumors. Prior to thyroid surgery, none of the patients had received any treatment. TCRdb recomputed clones from the PCR reads via MiXCR. The profile shows about 38,000 clones, approximately 51% of them singletons. Sequenced input: tumor tissue. The receptors were sampled from a male donor with papillary thyroid cancer or a benign thyroid nodule (not recorded which). Some clones in this sample may be carry-over from other donors' samples.

This chain's CDR3 is CAWSSGTGSNQPQHF. CDR3 DNA: TGTGCCTGGAGTTCCGGGACAGGGTCCAATCAGCCCCAGCATTTT. The chain has TRBV30 and TRBJ1-5; 9 bases align to TRBD1. The CDR3 runs 15 residues. J lost 3 bases, V lost 2 bases, and 5 bases had no gene match. The germline V gene encodes CDR1 GTSNPN and CDR2 SVGIG (reference sequence).

The chain carries TRBV20-1 and TRBJ2-5, with D hard to call. The germline V and J ends were trimmed by 1 base and 7 bases, with 19 bases remaining between them. The CDR3 runs 15 residues. The germline V gene has CDR1 DFQATT and CDR2 SNEGSKA (reference sequence). The CDR3 protein is CSARVGSPASWTQYF. The CDR3 DNA sequence: TGCAGTGCTAGAGTAGGGTCTCCCGCGTCTTGGACCCAGTACTTC.

This chain links TRBV4-2 with TRBJ1-4; D gene uncertain. CDR1 and CDR2 (germline): LGHNA, YNFKEQ. This CDR3 is built from 17 residues. Trimming removed 0 bases at V and 5 bases at J, with 16 bases between. This CDR3 reads CASSQERQDLGNEKLFF. CDR3 DNA sequence: TGTGCCAGCAGCCAAGAAAGGCAGGACTTGGGGAATGAAAAACTGTTTTTT.

There are a few counts of this clone. The gene calls are TRBV28 and TRBJ2-1; 7 nucleotides agree with TRBD2. CDR3 size: 15 residues. V shed 7 bases, J shed 8 bases, and the junction held 14 bases outside the gene matches. Germline loops: CDR1 MDHEN, CDR2 SYDVKM. CDR3 sequence: CASTNGAGVVDEQFF. Written as DNA, the CDR3 is TGTGCCAGCACCAATGGGGCGGGAGTGGTGGATGAGCAGTTCTTC.

This clone was counted only a few times. The chain combines TRBV27 with TRBJ2-1; D is possibly TRBD2 (7 bases). Germline V gene sequence: CDR1 MNHEY, CDR2 SMNVEV (reference sequence). The CDR3 runs to 16 residues. V dropped 3 bases and J dropped 10 bases, with 22 bases sitting between them. The DNA for the CDR3 is TGTGCCAGCAGTTTCCAGAAGGGGGAGGGCCACCCCGAGCAGTTCTTC. It codes for CASSFQKGEGHPEQFF.

V usage is TRBV7-9 and J usage is TRBJ1-1; no firm D call. The CDR3 loop spans 13 amino acids. V lost 5 bases and J 1 base, leaving 8 bases between the germline ends. The V gene's germline CDR1 is SEHNR and CDR2 FQNEAQ (reference sequence). The CDR3 here is CASSTTGNTEAFF. As DNA, the CDR3 is TGTGCCAGCAGCACCACGGGGAACACTGAAGCTTTCTTT.

In this sample, this clone turned up a few times. The rearrangement links TRBV27 to TRBJ1-2; 10 bases line up with TRBD1. Germline CDR1 MNHEY, CDR2 SMNVEV (reference sequence). This CDR3 has 14 amino acids. J lost 2 bases, V lost 6 bases, and 3 bases had no gene match. The CDR3 loop reads CASSPTGGNYGYTF. The CDR3 DNA follows: TGTGCCAGCAGCCCGACAGGGGGCAACTATGGCTACACCTTC.

The chain joins TRBV2 to TRBJ1-2; D may be TRBD1 (6 bases). The CDR3 is made up of 14 amino acids. V shed 10 bases and J shed 7 bases, with 22 bases lying between them. In germline, CDR1 is SNHLY, CDR2 FYNNEI. The CDR3 sequence is CANTDRSGFGGYTF. The CDR3 bases are TGTGCCAACACCGACAGGAGCGGATTTGGTGGCTACACCTTC.

The chain recombines TRBV12-3 or TRBV12-4 with TRBJ2-2; D remains ambiguous. Trimming shortened V by 3 bases and J by 4 bases, and 6 bases separated the two germline ends. This CDR3 has 13 amino acids. The CDR3 reads CASSFGFTGELFF. CDR3 nucleotides: TGTGCCAGCAGTTTTGGCTTCACCGGGGAGCTGTTTTTT.

The rearrangement uses TRBV30 and TRBJ2-7, with 9 positions matching TRBD1. CDR1 is GTSNPN, CDR2 SVGIG, per germline (reference sequence). Losses at the gene ends were 7 bases for V and 6 bases for J; bases not matched to a gene: 10. The CDR3 sequence is 13 residues long. The CDR3 sequence: CASTWTGAAEQYF. The CDR3 DNA reads TGTGCCTCAACCTGGACAGGGGCGGCCGAGCAGTACTTC. The variable domain in full, with the rest retrieved from reference TRBV30 and TRBJ2-7, is SQTIHQWPATLVQPVGSPLSLECTVEGTSNPNLYWYRQAAGRGLQLLFYSVGIGQISSEVPQNLSASRPQDRQFILSSKKLLLSDSGFYLCASTWTGAAEQYFGPGTRLTVT.

The rearrangement links TRBV5-1 to TRBJ2-2; no reliable D call. The CDR3 runs 15 residues. Between the trimmed V and J ends, which lost 1 base and 6 bases, there was a span of 13 bases. Germline V CDR1 and CDR2: SGHRS, YFSETQ. In nucleotides, the CDR3 is TGCGCCAGCAGCTTGACGGCACCTCACGCCGGGGAGCTGTTTTTT. Protein sequence: CASSLTAPHAGELFF.

Only a few counts were recorded for this clone. The chain is built from TRBV27 and TRBJ1-5; a possible D gene is TRBD1 (6 bases). This CDR3 is built from 14 residues. The V end was cut by 3 bases, the J end by 4 bases, with 10 bases between. Germline lookup yields CDR1 MNHEY and CDR2 SMNVEV (reference sequence). CDR3 DNA sequence: TGTGCCAGCAGTTTCCACAGGGTGAATCAGCCCCAGCATTTT. Encoded protein: CASSFHRVNQPQHF.

In its sample, this clone was seen many times. The chain carries TRBV6-6 and TRBJ2-7; D not resolved. Germline V CDR1 and CDR2: MNHNY, SVGAGI (reference sequence). This CDR3 is 17 amino acids long. V dropped 2 bases and J dropped 1 base, with 18 bases sitting between them. The CDR3 DNA follows: TGTGCCAGCAGTTACGGTCCTTCAGGCGCAAGGTCCTACGAGCAGTACTTC. Translating gives CASSYGPSGARSYEQYF.